This T cell receptor beta chain was sequenced for a study of blood T cell repertoires in COVID-19 (TCRdb year 2020). About the investigation overall: The collaborator samples originated in the United States, Italy and Spain and spanned the acute and convalescent phases of COVID-19. The material from the prospective study consisted of cDNA or gDNA derived from T cells, B-cell-depleted T cells, or PBMCs. The dataset comprised deeply sampled blood TCRbeta repertoires from subjects exposed to, actively infected with, or recovered from COVID-19. The repertoires were released in a freely available public database intended as a resource for research on the immune response to SARS-CoV-2. The samples were drawn from the first 160 participants of the ongoing ImmuneRACE study and from 1,200 or so subjects provided by 6 global collaborators. Sample metadata almost always included a de-identified subject ID, COVID-19 status, age in years and sex. HLA class I and class II types, where available, came from metadata supplied by the sample provider rather than from assay-based typing.

What the research found in general, with its limitations: How much clinical and demographic metadata was included differed by source and by participant, and the metadata was provided uncurated.

The immunoSEQ Assay, a bias-controlled multiplex PCR, was used to amplify TCRbeta CDR3 regions from genomic DNA. The authors' pipeline ran thus. Nucleated cell counts per sample were estimated from amplification of reference gene primers within the assay. To quantify the absolute abundance of each unique TCRbeta CDR3 rearrangement, sequence reads were collapsed and filtered. Productive Simpson clonality was computed per sample as the square root of Simpson's diversity index over productive rearrangements. TCRdb's version of the immuneACCESS table is confined to in-frame rearrangements and falls short of the full clone set. An unresolved V gene accounts for under half of the shortfall where checked; the remainder is of unknown origin. From that table come the V and J calls and clone size; the DNA was used to work out D and trimming. Within this sample are around 360,000 clones, with around 87% of them counted one time only. The ten largest clones capture 8.5% to 12% of the sample.

Turning to this clone: There is no known antigen for this receptor. No much larger clone exists at a distance of one base, and base qualities are not known.

The V end loses 6 bases and the J end loses 4 bases, and a stretch of 12 bases separates them. Spanning cysteine to phenylalanine, the CDR3 consists of 14 amino acids. The kept DNA is CDR3 alone, 42 bases in frame from the first base. From the germline V gene, CDR1 is MNHEY and CDR2 is SVGEGT. One collaborating source in Seattle enrolled patients while the patients were actively infected and followed the patients over time throughout the course of disease. Each collaborating institution followed its own protocols to collect whole blood in K2EDTA tubes. For TCRbeta analysis, collaborators shipped samples in one of three forms: frozen whole blood, isolated PBMCs, or DNA extracted from either of those sample types.

The sample consisted of peripheral blood. Recombination joined TRBV6-2 or TRBV6-3 with TRBJ2-2, with a tentative D gene TRBD2 over 7 matching bases. The sequence was obtained from a woman in her twenties or thirties with COVID-19, enrolled during active disease. DNA sequence: TGTGCCAGCAGCCAACGGGGGGCCACCGGGGAGCTGTTTTTT. It translates to CASSQRGATGELFF.